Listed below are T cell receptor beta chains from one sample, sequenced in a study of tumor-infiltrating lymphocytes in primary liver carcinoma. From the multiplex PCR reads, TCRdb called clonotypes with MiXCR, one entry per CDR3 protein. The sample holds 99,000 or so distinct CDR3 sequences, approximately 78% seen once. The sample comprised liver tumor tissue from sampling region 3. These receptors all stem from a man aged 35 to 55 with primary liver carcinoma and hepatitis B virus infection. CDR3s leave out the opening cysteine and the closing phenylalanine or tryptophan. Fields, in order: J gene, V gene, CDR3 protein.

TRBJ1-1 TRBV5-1 ASNLKEGRGTETF
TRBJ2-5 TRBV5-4 ASCLAGSGETQY
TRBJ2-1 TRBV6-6 ASSYEPADNEQF
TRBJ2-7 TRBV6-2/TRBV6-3 VGSLRDRTHEQY
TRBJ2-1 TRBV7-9 ARAPVGLVGYNEQF
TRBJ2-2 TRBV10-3 AISPGRNLGTGGLV
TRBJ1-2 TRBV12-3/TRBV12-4 VSTFGQGLDYGYT
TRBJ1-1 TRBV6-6 ASSIRGTTETF
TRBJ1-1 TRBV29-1 SVLPGWGINTEAF
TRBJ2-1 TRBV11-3 ASSLGRGEWGVDEQF
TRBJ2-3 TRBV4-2 ASSLTCIGTDTQY
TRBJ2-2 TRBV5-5 ACSPARGAPGELF